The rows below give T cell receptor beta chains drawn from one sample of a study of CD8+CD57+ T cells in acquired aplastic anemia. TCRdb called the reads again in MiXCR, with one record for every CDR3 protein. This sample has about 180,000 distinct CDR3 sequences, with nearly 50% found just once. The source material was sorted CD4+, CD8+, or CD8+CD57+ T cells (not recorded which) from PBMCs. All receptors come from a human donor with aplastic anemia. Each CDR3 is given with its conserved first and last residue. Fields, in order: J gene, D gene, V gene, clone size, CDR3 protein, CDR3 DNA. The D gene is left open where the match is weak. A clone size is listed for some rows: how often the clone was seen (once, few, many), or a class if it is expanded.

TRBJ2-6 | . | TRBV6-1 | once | CASRPPGANILTF | TGTGCCAGCCGACCCCCTGGGGCCAACATCCTGACTTTC
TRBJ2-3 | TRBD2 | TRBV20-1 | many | CSARDGASGADTQYF | TGCAGTGCTAGAGATGGGGCTAGCGGGGCAGATACGCAGTATTTT
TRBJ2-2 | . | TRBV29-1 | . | CSVGAGASLGELFF | TGCAGCGTTGGGGCTGGGGCTAGTTTGGGGGAGCTGTTTTTT
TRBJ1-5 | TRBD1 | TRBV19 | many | CASSKKPGQPSNQPQHF | TGTGCCAGTAGTAAAAAGCCGGGACAGCCCAGCAATCAGCCCCAGCATTTT
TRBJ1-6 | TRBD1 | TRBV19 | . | CASSMPGTANSPLHF | TGTGCCAGTAGTATGCCGGGGACAGCTAATTCACCCCTCCACTTT
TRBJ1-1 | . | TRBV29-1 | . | CSVARSSTEAFF | TGCAGCGTTGCGCGAAGTTCCACTGAAGCTTTCTTT
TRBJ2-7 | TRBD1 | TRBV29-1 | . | CSVDPGQGASSYEQYF | TGCAGCGTCGACCCGGGACAGGGGGCGAGTTCCTACGAGCAGTACTTC
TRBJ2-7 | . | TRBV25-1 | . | CASSDDGEQYF | TGTGCCAGCAGTGATGATGGCGAGCAGTACTTC
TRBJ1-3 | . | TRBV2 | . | CASTLSNTAGNTIYF | TGTGCCAGCACTCTTTCGAATACGGCAGGAAACACCATATATTTT
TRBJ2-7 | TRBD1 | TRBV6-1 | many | CASSGGHRGPDEQYF | TGTGCCAGCAGTGGCGGTCACAGGGGTCCGGACGAGCAGTACTTC
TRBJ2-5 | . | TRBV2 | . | CASSERMRFETQYF | TGTGCCAGCAGTGAACGTATGCGATTCGAGACCCAGTACTTC
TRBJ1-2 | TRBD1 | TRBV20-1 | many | CSAATGSNGYTF | TGCAGTGCTGCGACAGGGTCCAATGGCTACACCTTC
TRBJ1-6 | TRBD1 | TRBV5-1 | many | CASSSDTGGNSPLHF | TGCGCCAGCAGCTCGGATACAGGGGGGAATTCACCCCTCCACTTT
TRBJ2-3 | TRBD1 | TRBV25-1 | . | CARWGQGPDTQYF | TGTGCTAGGTGGGGACAGGGTCCAGATACGCAGTATTTT
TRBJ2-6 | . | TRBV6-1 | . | CASSNQGSGANVLTF | TGTGCCAGCAGCAACCAGGGGTCCGGGGCCAACGTCCTGACTTTC
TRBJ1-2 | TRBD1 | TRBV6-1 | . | CASSAAGGGLNGYTF | TGTGCCAGCAGTGCTGCAGGGGGCGGGTTAAATGGCTACACCTTC
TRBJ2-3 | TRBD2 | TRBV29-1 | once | CSVSGAFLTDTQYF | TGCAGCGTTAGCGGGGCCTTCCTCACAGATACGCAGTATTTT
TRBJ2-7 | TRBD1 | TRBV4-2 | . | CASSQGQGPDEQYF | TGTGCCAGCAGCCAAGGACAGGGGCCTGACGAGCAGTACTTC
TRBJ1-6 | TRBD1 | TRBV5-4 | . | CASRSDRGISPLHF | TGTGCCAGCAGATCGGACAGGGGGATTTCACCCCTCCACTTT